These 8 T cell receptor beta chains share one sample of origin, sequenced in a study of T-cell reconstitution after alpha-beta-depleted transplantation in children. A library of TCRbeta sequences, prepared with unique molecular identifiers, was generated. TCRdb recomputed calls from the PCR reads with MiXCR, one row per CDR3 protein. The table shows about 210,000 distinct CDR3 sequences, with under 20% occurring only once. This specimen was PBMCs, mostly from graft donor cells, taken 360 days after TCRalphabeta/CD19-depleted stem cell transplant. These receptors were collected from a male patient under 10 years old who had a stem cell transplant for acute lymphoblastic leukemia, so the T cells may come from the graft donor.

The chain employs TRBV19 and TRBJ2-1, with D unclear. CDR3 size: 15 residues. Germline V gene lookup returns CDR1 LNHDA and CDR2 SQIVND (reference sequence). The V gene lost 4 bases and the J gene lost 0 bases, with 10 bases spanning the gap. This chain's CDR3 is CASSNKVGSYNEQFF. The CDR3 coding sequence is TGTGCCAGTAGTAACAAGGTCGGCTCCTACAATGAGCAGTTCTTC.

This clonotype has just a few counts. The chain links TRBV20-1 to TRBJ2-1; a weak D match, TRBD2 (5 bases). Trimming shortened V by 6 bases and J by 0 bases, and 15 bases separated the two germline ends. This CDR3 spans 15 amino acids. CDR1 is DFQATT, CDR2 SNEGSKA, per germline (reference sequence). As DNA, the CDR3 is TGCAGTGCAAGCGGTACTCCGAGCTCCTACAATGAGCAGTTCTTC. Translation gives CSASGTPSSYNEQFF.

This clonotype was observed a few times. The V and J genes are TRBV5-6 and TRBJ2-5, with TRBD2 matching 12 bases. There are 15 residues in the CDR3. The ends lost 2 bases at V and 5 bases at J; junction bases unmatched: 4. Germline V gives CDR1 SGHDT, CDR2 YYEEEE. In DNA form, the CDR3 reads TGTGCCAGCAGCTTCCTAACTAGCGGGAGGGAGACCCAGTACTTC. Protein: CASSFLTSGRETQYF.

Only a few counts were recorded for this clonotype. The chain carries TRBV7-2 and TRBJ2-1; D remains ambiguous. The CDR3 is made up of 15 amino acids. CDR1 and CDR2 (germline): SGHTA, FQGNSA. The V end was cut by 3 bases, the J end by 1 base, with 10 bases between. In DNA form, the CDR3 reads TGTGCCAGCAGCTTTTTGTCGAGGTCCTACAATGAGCAGTTCTTC. This gives the protein CASSFLSRSYNEQFF.

The chain carries TRBV5-1 and TRBJ2-5; the D gene is possibly TRBD1 (5 bases). Between the trimmed V and J ends, which lost 5 bases and 5 bases, there was a span of 13 bases. This CDR3 spans 13 amino acids. CDR1 SGHRS and CDR2 YFSETQ come from the germline V gene. CDR3 loop: CASSSDSGETQYF. Here the CDR3 DNA reads TGCGCCAGCAGTTCCGACAGTGGGGAGACCCAGTACTTC.

This clonotype was seen a few times. The chain couples TRBV29-1 to TRBJ1-1; D is uncertain. Between the trimmed V and J ends, which lost 2 bases and 10 bases, there was a span of 14 bases. CDR3 size: 12 residues. Per the germline V gene, CDR1 is SQVTM and CDR2 is ANQGSEA. The DNA for the CDR3 is TGCAGCGTTGAACATATGGGTCTCCCAGCTTTCTTT. Amino acid sequence: CSVEHMGLPAFF.

The rearrangement uses TRBV29-1 and TRBJ2-1; 7 bases map to TRBD2. V lost 7 bases to trimming and J lost 8 bases; unmatched junction nucleotides: 14. CDR1 and CDR2 from the germline V gene are SQVTM and ANQGSEA. The CDR3 is 14 residues long. In DNA form, the CDR3 reads TGCAGCGGGGAGGGGACTACCTTGGGGTATGAGCAGTTCTTC. This translates into CSGEGTTLGYEQFF.

The V and J genes are TRBV28 and TRBJ2-2, with D possibly being TRBD1 (6 bases). CDR1 and CDR2 from the germline V gene are MDHEN and SYDVKM. The CDR3 runs to 15 residues. Between the trimmed V and J ends, which lost 6 bases and 0 bases, there was a span of 11 bases. The CDR3 protein is CASSPTGSNTGELFF. In nucleotides, the CDR3 is TGTGCCAGCAGCCCCACAGGGTCGAACACCGGGGAGCTGTTTTTT.